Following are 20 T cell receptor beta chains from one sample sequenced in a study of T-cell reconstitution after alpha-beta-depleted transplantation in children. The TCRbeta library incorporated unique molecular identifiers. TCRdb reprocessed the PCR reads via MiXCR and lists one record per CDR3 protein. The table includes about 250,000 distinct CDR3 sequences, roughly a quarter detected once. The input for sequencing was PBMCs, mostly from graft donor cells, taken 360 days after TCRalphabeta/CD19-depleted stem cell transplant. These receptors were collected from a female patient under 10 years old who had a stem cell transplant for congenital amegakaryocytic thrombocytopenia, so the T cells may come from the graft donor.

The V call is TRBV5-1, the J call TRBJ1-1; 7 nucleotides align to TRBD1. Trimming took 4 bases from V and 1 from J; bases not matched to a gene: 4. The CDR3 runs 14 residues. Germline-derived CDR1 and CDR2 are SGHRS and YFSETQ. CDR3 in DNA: TGCGCCAGCAGCGCCGGGACAGCGAACACTGAAGCTTTCTTT. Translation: CASSAGTANTEAFF.

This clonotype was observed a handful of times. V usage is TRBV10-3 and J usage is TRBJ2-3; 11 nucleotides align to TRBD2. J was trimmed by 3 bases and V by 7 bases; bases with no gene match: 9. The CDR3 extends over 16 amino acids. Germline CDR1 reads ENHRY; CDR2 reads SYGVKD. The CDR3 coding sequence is TGTGCCATCACTGGAACATTAGCGGGGGGGACAGATACGCAGTATTTT. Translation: CAITGTLAGGTDTQYF.

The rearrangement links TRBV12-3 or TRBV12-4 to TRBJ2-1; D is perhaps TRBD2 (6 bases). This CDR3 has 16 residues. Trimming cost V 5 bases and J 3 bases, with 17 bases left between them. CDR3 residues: CASSPTEGPLYNEQFF. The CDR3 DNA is TGTGCCAGCAGTCCGACGGAGGGCCCCCTCTACAATGAGCAGTTCTTC.

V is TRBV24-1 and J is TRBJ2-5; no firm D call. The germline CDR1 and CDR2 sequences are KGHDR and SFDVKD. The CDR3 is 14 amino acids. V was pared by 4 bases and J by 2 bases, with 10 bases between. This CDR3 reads CATSEADLQETQYF. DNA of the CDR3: TGTGCCACCAGTGAGGCAGATCTTCAAGAGACCCAGTACTTC.

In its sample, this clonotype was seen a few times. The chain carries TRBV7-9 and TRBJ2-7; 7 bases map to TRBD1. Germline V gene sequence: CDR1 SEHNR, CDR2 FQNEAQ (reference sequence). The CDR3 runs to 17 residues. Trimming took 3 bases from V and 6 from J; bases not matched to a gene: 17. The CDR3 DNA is TGTGCCAGCAGCTTTAATACCCGGACAGGTAGTTTCGGCGAGCAGTACTTC. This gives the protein CASSFNTRTGSFGEQYF.

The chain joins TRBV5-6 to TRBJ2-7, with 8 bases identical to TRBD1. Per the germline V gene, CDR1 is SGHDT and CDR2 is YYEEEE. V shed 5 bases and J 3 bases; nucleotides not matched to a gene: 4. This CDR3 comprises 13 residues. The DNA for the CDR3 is TGTGCCAGCAGTTTTGGGACAGGCTACGAGCAGTACTTC. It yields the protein CASSFGTGYEQYF. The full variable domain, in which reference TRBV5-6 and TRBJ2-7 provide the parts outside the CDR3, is DAGVTQSPTHLIKTRGQQVTLRCSPKSGHDTVSWYQQALGQGPQFIFQYYEEEERQRGNFPDRFSGHQFPNYSSELNVNALLLGDSALYLCASSFGTGYEQYFGPGTRLTVT.

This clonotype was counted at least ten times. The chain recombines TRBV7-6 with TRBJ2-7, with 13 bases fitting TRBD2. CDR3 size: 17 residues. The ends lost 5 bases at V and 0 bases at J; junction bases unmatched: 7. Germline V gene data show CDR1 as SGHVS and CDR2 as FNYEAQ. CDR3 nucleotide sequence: TGTGCCAGCAGCCCTTGGACTAGCGGGGGACTCTCCTACGAGCAGTACTTC. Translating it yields CASSPWTSGGLSYEQYF.

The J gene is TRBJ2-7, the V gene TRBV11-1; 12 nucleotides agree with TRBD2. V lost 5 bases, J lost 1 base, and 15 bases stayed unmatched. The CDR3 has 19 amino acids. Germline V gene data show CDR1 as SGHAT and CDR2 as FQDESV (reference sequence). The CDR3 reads CASSTDGLAGGGLSYEQYF. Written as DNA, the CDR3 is TGTGCCAGCAGCACCGATGGGCTAGCGGGGGGGGGCCTGTCCTACGAGCAGTACTTC. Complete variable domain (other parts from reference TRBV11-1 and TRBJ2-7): EAEVAQSPRYKITEKSQAVAFWCDPISGHATLYWYRQILGQGPELLVQFQDESVVDDSQLPKDRFSAERLKGVDSTLKIQPAELGDSAMYLCASSTDGLAGGGLSYEQYFGPGTRLTVT.

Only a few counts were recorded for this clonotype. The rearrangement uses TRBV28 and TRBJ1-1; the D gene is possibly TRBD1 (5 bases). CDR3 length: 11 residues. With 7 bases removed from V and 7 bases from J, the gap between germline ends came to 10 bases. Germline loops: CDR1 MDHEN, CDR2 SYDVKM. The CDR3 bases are TGTGCCAGCACCGACAGCTATGAAGCTTTCTTT. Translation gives CASTDSYEAFF.

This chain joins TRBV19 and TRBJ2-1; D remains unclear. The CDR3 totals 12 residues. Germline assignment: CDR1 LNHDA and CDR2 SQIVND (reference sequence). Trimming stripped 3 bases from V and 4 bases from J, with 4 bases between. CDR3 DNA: TGTGCCAGTAGTATTATTTACAATGAGCAGTTCTTC. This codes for CASSIIYNEQFF. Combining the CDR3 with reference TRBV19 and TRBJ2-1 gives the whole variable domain DGGITQSPKYLFRKEGQNVTLSCEQNLNHDAMYWYRQDPGQGLRLIYYSQIVNDFQKGDIAEGYSVSREKKESFPLTVTSAQKNPTAFYLCASSIIYNEQFFGPGTRLTVL.

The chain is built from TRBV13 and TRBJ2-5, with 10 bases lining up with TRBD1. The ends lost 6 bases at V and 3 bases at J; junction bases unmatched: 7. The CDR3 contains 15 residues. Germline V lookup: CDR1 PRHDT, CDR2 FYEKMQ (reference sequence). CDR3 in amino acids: CASRRTGTGEETQYF. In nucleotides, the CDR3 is TGTGCCAGCAGACGAACCGGGACAGGGGAAGAGACCCAGTACTTC.

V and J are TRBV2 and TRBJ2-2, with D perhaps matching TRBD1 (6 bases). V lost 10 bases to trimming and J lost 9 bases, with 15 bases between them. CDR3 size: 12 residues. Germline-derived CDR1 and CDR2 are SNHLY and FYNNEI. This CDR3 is CATNRVARELFF. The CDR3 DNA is TGTGCCACCAACAGGGTTGCCCGGGAGCTGTTTTTT.

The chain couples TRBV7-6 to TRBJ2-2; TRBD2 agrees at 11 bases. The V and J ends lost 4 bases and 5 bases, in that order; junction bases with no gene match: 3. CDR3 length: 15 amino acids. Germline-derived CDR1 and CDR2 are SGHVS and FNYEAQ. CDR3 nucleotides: TGTGCCAGCAGCTCACTAGCGGGAGTTACCGGGGAGCTGTTTTTT. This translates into CASSSLAGVTGELFF.

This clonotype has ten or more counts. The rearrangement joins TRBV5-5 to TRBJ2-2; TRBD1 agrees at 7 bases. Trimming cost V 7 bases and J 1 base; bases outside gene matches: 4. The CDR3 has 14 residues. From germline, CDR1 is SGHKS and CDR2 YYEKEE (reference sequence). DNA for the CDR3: TGTGCCAGCTCGGGACAGAAGAACACCGGGGAGCTGTTTTTT. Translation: CASSGQKNTGELFF.

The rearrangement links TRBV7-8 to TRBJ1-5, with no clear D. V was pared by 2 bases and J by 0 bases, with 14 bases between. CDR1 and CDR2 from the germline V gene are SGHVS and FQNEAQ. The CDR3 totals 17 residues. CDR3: CASSLRAPYYSNQPQHF. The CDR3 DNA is TGTGCCAGCAGCTTAAGGGCCCCATACTATAGCAATCAGCCCCAGCATTTT.

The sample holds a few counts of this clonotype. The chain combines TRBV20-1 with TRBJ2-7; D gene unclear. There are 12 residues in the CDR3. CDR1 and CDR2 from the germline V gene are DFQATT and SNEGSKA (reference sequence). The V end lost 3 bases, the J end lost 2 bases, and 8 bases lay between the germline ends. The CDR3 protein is CSASGPTYEQYF. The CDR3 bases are TGCAGTGCTAGCGGGCCCACCTACGAGCAGTACTTC.

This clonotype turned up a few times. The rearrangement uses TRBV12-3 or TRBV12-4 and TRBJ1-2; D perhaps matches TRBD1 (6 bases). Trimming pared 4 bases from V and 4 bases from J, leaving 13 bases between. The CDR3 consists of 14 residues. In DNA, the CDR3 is TGTGCCAGCAGTTCCAATGACAGGTTCTATGGCTACACCTTC. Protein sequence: CASSSNDRFYGYTF.

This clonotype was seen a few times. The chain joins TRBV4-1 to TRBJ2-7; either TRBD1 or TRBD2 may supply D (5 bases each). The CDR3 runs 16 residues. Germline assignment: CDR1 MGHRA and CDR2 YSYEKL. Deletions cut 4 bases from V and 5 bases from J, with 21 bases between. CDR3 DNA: TGCGCCAGCAGCCCCGGCCCAGGGAAGACTAATAACGAGCAGTACTTC. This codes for CASSPGPGKTNNEQYF.

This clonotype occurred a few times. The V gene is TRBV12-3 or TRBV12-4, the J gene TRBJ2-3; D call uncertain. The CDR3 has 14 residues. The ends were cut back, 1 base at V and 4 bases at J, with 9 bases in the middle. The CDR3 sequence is CASSLGLPPDTQYF. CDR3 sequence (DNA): TGTGCCAGCAGTTTAGGCCTACCGCCAGATACGCAGTATTTT.

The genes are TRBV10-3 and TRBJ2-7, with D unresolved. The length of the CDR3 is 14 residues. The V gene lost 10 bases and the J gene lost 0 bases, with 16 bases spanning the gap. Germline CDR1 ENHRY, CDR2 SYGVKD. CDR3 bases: TGTGCCACCAGACTCGGCGGAACCTCCTACGAGCAGTACTTC. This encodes CATRLGGTSYEQYF.